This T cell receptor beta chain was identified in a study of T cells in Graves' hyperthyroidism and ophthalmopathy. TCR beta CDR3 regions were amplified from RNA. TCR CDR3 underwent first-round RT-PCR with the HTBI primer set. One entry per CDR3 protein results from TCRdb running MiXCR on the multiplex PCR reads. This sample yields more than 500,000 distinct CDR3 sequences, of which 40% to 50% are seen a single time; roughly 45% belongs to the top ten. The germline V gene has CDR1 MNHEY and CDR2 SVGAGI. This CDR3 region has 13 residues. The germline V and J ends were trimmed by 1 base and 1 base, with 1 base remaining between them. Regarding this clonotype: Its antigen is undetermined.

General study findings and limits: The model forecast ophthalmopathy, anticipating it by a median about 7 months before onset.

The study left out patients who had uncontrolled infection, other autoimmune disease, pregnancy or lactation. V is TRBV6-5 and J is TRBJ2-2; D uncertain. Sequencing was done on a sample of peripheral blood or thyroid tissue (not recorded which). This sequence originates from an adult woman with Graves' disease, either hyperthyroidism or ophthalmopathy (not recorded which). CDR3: CASSYWNTGELFF. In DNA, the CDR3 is TGTGCCAGCAGTTACTGGAACACCGGGGAGCTGTTTTTT.